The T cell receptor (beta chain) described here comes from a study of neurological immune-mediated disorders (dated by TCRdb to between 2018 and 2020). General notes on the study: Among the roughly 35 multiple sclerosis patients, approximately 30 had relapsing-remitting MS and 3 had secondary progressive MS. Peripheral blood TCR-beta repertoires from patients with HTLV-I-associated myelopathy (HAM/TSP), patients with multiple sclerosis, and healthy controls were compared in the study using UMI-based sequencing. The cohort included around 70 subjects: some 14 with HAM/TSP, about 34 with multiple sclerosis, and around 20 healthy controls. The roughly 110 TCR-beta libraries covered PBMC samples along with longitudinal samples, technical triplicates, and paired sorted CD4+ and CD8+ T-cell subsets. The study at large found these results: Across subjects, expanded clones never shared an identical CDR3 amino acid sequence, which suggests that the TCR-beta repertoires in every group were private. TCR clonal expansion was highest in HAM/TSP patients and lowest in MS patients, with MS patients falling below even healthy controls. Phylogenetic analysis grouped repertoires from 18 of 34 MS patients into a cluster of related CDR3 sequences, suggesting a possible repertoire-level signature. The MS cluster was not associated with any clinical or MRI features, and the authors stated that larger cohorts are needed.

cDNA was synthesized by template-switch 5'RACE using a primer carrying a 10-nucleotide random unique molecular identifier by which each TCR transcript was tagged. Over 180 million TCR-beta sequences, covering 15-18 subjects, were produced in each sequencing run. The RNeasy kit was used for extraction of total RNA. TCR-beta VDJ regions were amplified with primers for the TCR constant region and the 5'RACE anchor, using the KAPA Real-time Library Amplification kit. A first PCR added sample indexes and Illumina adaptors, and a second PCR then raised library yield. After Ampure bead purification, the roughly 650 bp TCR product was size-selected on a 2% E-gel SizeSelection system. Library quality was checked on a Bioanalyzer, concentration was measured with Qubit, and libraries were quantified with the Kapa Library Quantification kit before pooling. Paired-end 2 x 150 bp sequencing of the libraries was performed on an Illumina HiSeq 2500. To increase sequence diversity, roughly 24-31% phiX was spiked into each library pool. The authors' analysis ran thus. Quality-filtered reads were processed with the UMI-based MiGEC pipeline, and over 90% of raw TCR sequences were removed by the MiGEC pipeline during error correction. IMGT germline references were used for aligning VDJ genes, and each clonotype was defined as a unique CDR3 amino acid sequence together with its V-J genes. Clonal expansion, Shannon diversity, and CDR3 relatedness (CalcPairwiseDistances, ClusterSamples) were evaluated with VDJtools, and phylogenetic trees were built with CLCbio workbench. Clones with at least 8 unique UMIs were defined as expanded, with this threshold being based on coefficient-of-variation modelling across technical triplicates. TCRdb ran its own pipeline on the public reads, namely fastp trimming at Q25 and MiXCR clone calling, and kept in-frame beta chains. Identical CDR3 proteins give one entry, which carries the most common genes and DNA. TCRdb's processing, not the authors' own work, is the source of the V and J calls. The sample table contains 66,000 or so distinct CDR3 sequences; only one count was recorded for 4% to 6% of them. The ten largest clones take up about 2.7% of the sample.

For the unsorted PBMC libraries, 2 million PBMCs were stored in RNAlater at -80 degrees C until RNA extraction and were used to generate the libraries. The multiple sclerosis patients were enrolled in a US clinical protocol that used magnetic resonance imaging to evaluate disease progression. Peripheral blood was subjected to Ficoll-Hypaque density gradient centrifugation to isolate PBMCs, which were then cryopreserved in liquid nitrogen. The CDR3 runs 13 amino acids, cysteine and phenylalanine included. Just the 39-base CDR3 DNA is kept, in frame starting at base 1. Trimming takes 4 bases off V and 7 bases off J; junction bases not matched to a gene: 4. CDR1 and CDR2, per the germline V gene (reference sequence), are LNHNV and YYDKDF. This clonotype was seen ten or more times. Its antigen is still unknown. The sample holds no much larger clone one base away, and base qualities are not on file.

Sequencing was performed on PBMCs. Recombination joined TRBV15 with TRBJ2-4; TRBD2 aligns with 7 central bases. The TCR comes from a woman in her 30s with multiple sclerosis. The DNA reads TGTGCCACCAGCACCGACGGGGGGAACATTCAGTACTTC. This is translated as CATSTDGGNIQYF.